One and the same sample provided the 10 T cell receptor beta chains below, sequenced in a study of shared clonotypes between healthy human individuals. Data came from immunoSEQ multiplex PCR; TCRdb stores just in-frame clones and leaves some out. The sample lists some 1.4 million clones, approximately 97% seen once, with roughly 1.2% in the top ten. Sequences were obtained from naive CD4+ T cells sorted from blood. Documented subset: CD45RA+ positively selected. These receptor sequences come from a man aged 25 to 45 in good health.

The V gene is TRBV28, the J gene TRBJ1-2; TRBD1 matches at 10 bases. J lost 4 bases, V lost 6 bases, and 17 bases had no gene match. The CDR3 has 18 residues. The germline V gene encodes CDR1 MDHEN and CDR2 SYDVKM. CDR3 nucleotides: TGTGCCAGCAGCCCTGCAGAGGACAGGGGGTTAATTAGCTATGGCTACACCTTC. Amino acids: CASSPAEDRGLISYGYTF.

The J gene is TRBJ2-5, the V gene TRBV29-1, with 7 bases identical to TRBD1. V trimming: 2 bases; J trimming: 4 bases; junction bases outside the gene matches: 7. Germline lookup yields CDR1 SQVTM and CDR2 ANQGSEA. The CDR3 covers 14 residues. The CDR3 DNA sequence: TGCAGCGTTGAACACCAGGGGGTTGCAGAGACCCAGTACTTC. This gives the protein CSVEHQGVAETQYF. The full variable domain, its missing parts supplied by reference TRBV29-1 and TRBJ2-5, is SAVISQKPSRDICQRGTSLTIQCQVDSQVTMMFWYRQQPGQSLTLIATANQGSEATYESGFVIDKFPISRPNLTFSTLTVSNMSPEDSSIYLCSVEHQGVAETQYFGPGTRLLVL.

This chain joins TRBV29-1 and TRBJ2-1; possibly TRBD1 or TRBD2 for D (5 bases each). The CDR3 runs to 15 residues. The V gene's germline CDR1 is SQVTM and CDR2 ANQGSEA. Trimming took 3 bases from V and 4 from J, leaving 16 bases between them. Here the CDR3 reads CSVDMGRTRYNEQFF. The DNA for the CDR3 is TGCAGCGTTGATATGGGACGTACTCGTTACAATGAGCAGTTCTTC.

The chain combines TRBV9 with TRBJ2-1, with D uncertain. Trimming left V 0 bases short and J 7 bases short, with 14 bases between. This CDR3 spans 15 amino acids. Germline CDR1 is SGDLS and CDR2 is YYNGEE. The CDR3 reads CASSVDQAMGNEQFF. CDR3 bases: TGTGCCAGCAGCGTAGACCAGGCGATGGGTAATGAGCAGTTCTTC.

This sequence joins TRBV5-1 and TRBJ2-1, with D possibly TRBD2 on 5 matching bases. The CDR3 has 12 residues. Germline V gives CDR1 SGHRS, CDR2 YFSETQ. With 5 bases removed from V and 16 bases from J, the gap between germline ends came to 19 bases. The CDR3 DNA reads TGCGCCAGCAGTCCTGACTATAAAGGATTTTTCTTC. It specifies CASSPDYKGFFF.

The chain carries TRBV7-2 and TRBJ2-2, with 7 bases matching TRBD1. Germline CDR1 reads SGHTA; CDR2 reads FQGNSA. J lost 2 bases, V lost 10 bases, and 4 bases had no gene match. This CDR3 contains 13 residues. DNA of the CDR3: TGTGCCACCCACAGGGGAAACACCGGGGAGCTGTTTTTT. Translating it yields CATHRGNTGELFF.

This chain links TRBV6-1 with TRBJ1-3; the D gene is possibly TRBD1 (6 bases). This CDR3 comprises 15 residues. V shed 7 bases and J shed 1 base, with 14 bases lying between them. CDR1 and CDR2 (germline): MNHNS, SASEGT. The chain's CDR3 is CASTPTGGSGNTIYF. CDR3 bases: TGTGCCAGCACCCCGACAGGAGGATCTGGAAACACCATATATTTT.

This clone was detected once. CDR3 DNA sequence: TGCGCCAGCAGCCAAGATTGGGGGTTGGTGACAATTAGAGATACGCAGTATTTT. It yields the protein CASSQDWGLVTIRDTQYF. The chain uses TRBV4-1 and TRBJ2-3; D may correspond to TRBD1 or TRBD2 (5 bases each). V was trimmed by 0 bases and J by 5 bases, leaving 21 bases between them. CDR3 length: 18 residues. Germline lookup yields CDR1 MGHRA and CDR2 YSYEKL.

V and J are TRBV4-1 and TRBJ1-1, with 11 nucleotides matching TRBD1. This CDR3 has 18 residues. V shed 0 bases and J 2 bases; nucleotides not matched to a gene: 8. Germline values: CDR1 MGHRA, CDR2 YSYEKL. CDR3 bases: TGCGCCAGCAGCCAAGATCCAGGACAGGGGGCTTCTAACACTGAAGCTTTCTTT. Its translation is CASSQDPGQGASNTEAFF.

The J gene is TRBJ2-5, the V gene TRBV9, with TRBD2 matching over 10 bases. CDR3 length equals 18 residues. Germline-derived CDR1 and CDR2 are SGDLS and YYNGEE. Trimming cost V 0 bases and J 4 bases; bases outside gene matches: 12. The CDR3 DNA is TGTGCCAGCAGCGTAGCTCCCAGCGGGAGGGCTCGAGTAGAGACCCAGTACTTC. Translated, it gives CASSVAPSGRARVETQYF.